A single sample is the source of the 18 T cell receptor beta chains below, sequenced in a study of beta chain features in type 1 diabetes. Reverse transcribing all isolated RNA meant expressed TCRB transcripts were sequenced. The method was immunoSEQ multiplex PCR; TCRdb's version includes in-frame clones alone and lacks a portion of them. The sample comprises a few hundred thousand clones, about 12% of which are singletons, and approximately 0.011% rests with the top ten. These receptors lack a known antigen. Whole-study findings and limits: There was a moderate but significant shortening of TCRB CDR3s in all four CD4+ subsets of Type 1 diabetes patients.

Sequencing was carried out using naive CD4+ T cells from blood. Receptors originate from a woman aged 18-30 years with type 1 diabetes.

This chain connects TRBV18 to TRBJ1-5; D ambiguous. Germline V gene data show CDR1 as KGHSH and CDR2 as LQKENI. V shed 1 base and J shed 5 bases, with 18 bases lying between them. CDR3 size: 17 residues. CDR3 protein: CASSPRRGASGDQPQHF. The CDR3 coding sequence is TGTGCCAGCTCACCACGCCGGGGAGCCTCCGGGGATCAGCCCCAGCATTTT. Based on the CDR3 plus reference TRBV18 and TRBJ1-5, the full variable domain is NAGVMQNPRHLVRRRGQEARLRCSPMKGHSHVYWYRQLPEEGLKFMVYLQKENIIDESGMPKERFSAEFPKEGPSILRIQQVVRGDSAAYFCASSPRRGASGDQPQHFGDGTRLSIL.

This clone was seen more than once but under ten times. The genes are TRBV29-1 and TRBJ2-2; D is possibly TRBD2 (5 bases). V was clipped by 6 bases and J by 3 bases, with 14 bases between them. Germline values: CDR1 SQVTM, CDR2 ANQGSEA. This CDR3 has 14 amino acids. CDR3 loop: CSVLLGVYTGELFF. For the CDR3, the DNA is TGCAGCGTCCTACTGGGAGTCTACACCGGGGAGCTGTTTTTT.

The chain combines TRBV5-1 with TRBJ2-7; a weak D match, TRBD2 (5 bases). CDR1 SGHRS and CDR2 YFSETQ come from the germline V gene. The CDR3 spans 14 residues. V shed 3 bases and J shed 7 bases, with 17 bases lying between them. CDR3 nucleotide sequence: TGCGCCAGCAGCTCAGCCCGCCAGTCGGGGGAGCAGTACTTC. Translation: CASSSARQSGEQYF. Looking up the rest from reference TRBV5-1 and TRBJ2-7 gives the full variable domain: KAGVTQTPRYLIKTRGQQVTLSCSPISGHRSVSWYQQTPGQGLQFLFEYFSETQRNKGNFPGRFSGRQFSNSRSEMNVSTLELGDSALYLCASSSARQSGEQYFGPGTRLTVT.

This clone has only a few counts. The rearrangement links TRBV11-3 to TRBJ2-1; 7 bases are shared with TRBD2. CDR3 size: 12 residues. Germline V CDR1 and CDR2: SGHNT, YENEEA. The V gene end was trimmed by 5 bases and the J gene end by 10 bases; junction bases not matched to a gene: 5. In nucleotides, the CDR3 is TGTGCCAGCAGCCCGGGACTAACCGAGCAGTTCTTC. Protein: CASSPGLTEQFF. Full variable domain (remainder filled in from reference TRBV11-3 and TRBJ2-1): EAGVVQSPRYKIIEKKQPVAFWCNPISGHNTLYWYLQNLGQGPELLIRYENEEAVDDSQLPKDRFSAERLKGVDSTLKIQPAELGDSAVYLCASSPGLTEQFFGPGTRLTVL.

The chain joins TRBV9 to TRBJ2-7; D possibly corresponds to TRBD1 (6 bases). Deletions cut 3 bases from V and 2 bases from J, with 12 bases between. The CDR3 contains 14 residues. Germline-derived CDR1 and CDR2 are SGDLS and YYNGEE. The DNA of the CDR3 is TGTGCCAGCAGCGCGACAGGTGGCACCTACGAGCAGTACTTC. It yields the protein CASSATGGTYEQYF.

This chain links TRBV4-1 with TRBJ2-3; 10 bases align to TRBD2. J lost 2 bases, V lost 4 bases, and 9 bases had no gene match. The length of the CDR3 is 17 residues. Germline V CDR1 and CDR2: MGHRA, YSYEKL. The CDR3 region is CASSLLGLAAYTDTQYF. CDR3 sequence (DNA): TGCGCCAGCAGCCTCCTTGGACTAGCGGCGTACACAGATACGCAGTATTTT.

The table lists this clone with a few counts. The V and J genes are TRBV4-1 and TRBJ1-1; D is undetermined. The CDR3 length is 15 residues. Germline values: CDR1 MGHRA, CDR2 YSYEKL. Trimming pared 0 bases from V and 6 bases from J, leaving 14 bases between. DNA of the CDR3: TGCGCCAGCAGCCAAGATTTGAGGGTTGGGGCTGAAGCTTTCTTT. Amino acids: CASSQDLRVGAEAFF.

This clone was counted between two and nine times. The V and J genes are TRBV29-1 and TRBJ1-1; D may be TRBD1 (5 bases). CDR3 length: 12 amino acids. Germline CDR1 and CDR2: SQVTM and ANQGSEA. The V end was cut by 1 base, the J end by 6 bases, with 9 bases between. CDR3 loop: CSVEGRGAEAFF. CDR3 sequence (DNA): TGCAGCGTTGAAGGCCGGGGGGCTGAAGCTTTCTTT.

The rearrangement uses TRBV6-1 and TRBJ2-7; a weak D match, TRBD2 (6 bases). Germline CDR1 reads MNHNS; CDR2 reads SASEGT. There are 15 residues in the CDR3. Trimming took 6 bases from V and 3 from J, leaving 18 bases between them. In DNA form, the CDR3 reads TGTGCCAGCAGGGAAAAGGGACTTTACCGCTACGAGCAGTACTTC. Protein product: CASREKGLYRYEQYF.

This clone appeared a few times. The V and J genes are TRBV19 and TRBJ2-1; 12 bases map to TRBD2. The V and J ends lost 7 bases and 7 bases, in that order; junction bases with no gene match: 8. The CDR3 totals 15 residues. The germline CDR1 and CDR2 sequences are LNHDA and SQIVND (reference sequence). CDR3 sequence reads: CASKLGTSGSNEQFF. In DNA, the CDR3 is TGTGCCAGTAAGCTGGGGACTAGCGGGTCGAATGAGCAGTTCTTC.

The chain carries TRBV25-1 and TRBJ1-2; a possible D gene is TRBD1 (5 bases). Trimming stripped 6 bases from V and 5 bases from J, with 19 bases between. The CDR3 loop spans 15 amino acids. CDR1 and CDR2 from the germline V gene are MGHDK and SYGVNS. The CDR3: CASSPAGERGYGYTF. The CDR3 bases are TGTGCCAGCAGCCCCGCGGGGGAGCGGGGGTATGGCTACACCTTC.

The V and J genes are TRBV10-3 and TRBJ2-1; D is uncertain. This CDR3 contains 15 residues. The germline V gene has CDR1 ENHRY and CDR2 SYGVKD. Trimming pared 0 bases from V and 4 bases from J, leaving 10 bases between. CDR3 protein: CAISESGVSYNEQFF. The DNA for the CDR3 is TGTGCCATCAGTGAGTCCGGAGTATCTTACAATGAGCAGTTCTTC.

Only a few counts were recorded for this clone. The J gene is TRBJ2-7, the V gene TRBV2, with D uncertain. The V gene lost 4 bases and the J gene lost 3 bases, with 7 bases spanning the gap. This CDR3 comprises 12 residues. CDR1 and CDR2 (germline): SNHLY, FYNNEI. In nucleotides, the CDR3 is TGTGCCAGCAGTGTTGGAGACTACGAGCAGTACTTC. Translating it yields CASSVGDYEQYF.

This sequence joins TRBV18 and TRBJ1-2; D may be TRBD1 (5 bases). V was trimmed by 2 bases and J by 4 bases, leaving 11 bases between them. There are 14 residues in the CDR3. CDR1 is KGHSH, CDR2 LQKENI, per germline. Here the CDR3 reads CASSPAGRGYGYTF. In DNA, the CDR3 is TGTGCCAGCTCACCAGCAGGGAGGGGCTATGGCTACACCTTC.

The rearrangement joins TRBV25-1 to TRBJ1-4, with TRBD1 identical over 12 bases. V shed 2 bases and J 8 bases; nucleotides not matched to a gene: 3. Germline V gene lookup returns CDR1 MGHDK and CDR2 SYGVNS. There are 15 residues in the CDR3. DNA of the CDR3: TGTGCCAGCAGTGAACCCGGGACAGGGGGCGAAAAACTGTTTTTT. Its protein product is CASSEPGTGGEKLFF.

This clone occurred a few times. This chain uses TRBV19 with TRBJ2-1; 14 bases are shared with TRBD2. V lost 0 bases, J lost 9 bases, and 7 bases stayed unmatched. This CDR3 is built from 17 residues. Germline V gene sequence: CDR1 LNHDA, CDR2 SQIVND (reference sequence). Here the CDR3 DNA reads TGTGCCAGTAGTATAGAGTATCCGGGACTAGCGGGAGCTGAGCAGTTCTTC. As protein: CASSIEYPGLAGAEQFF.

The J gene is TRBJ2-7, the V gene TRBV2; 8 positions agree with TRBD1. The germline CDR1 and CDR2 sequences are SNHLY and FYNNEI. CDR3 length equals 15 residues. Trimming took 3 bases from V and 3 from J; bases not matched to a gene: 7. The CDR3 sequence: CASSEQMGTGYEQYF. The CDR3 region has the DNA TGTGCCAGCAGTGAGCAAATGGGGACAGGCTACGAGCAGTACTTC.

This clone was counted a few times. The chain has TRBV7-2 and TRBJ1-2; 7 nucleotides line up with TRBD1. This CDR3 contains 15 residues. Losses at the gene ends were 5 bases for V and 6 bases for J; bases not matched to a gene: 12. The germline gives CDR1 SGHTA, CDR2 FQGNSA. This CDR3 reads CASSPYPGQRNGYTF. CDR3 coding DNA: TGTGCCAGCAGCCCCTATCCGGGACAGCGAAATGGCTACACCTTC. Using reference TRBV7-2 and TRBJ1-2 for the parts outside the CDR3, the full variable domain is GAGVSQSPSNKVTEKGKDVELRCDPISGHTALYWYRQSLGQGLEFLIYFQGNSAPDKSGLPSDRFSAERTGGSVSTLTIQRTQQEDSAVYLCASSPYPGQRNGYTFGSGTRLTVV.